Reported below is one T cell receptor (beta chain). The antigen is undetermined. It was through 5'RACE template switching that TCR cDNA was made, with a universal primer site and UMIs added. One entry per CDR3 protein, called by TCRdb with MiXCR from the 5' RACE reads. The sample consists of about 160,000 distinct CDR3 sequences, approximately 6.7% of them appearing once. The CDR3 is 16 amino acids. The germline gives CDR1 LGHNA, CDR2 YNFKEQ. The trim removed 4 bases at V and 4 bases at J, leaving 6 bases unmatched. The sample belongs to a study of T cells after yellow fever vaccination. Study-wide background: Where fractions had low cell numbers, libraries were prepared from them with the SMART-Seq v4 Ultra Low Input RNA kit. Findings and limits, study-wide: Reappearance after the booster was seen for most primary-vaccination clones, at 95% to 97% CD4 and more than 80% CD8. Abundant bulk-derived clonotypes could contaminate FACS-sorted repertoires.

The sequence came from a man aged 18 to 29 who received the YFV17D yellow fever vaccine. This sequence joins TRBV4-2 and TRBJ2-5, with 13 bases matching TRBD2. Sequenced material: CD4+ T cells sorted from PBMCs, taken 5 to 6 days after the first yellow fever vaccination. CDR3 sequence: CASSRSRTSGGETQYF. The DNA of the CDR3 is TGTGCCAGCAGCCGATCTAGGACTAGCGGGGGAGAGACCCAGTACTTC.